This T cell receptor beta chain came from a study of lymphopenia after photon versus proton radiotherapy. Clones were read by immunoSEQ multiplex PCR, and TCRdb kept only the in-frame ones, dropping some. The table has about 20,000 clones, around four fifths seen once. In germline, CDR1 is MNHNS, CDR2 SASEGT. Trimming pared 8 bases from V and 4 bases from J, leaving 11 bases between. This CDR3 region has 12 residues. This chain uses TRBV6-1 with TRBJ1-1; D unresolved. The receptor was derived from a woman between 50 and 59 years old with pancreatic cancer. Sequenced material: peripheral blood, taken from a patient treated with photon-based radiotherapy. The CDR3 coding sequence is TGTGCCAGCTTCGAGAGAGCCACTGAAGCTTTCTTT. Its protein is CASFERATEAFF.